This T cell receptor beta chain originates from a study of blood T cell repertoires in COVID-19. Study as a whole: Samples of COVID-19 (acute and convalescent) were obtained from the United States, Italy and Spain. Sample material is recorded as cDNA or gDNA derived from T cells, B-cell-depleted T cells, or PBMCs.

As originally analysed: Quantification of nucleated cells was approximated via reference gene primer amplification. Generated by immunoSEQ multiplex PCR, the TCRdb table keeps only in-frame clones and is missing some. The DNA was the basis for D and trimming; V, J and clone size are from that table. The sample contains tens of thousands of clones, around 90% of which appear only once. CDR3 length equals 14 residues. Germline CDR1 and CDR2: MRHNA and SNTAGT. The receptor comes from an elderly woman with active COVID-19. The V call is TRBV6-4, the J call TRBJ2-1; 12 bases are shared with TRBD2. Sequenced material: peripheral blood. DNA for the CDR3: TGTGTATATAAACTAGCGGGAGGTTACAATGAGCAGTTCTTC. Translated, it gives CVYKLAGGYNEQFF.